A selection of T cell receptor beta chains follows, all from one sample in a study of blood T cells in healthy people across ages. MiXCR, run by TCRdb on the 5' RACE reads, gives a single entry per CDR3 protein. The sample lists 1 million or so distinct CDR3 sequences; more than 40% were seen once. Material for sequencing was blood. The receptors were sampled from a woman aged 60-75 years in good health. CDR3s include the opening cysteine and the closing phenylalanine or tryptophan. The D gene is left open where the match is weak. Clone size appears in some rows only: once, few, many, or a class for an expanded clone.

J gene,D gene,V gene,clone size,CDR3 DNA,CDR3 protein
TRBJ1-1,NA,TRBV27,NA,TGTGCCAGCAGTTCATTTACCCCCAGACGTATGAACACTGAAGCTTTCTTT,CASSSFTPRRMNTEAFF
TRBJ2-1,NA,TRBV4-1,NA,TGCGCCAGCAGCCAAGATAGTGCCGCTCTAGTGAGTCGGCAGTTCTTC,CASSQDSAALVSRQFF
TRBJ2-5,TRBD1,TRBV9,NA,TGTGCCAGCAGCGGGGCAGGGGGTAGCGAAGAGACCCAGTACTTC,CASSGAGGSEETQYF
TRBJ1-1,TRBD1,TRBV30,NA,TGTGCCGGGGATCTACAGGGGACTGAAGCTTTCTTT,CAGDLQGTEAFF
TRBJ1-1,TRBD1,TRBV10-3,NA,TGTGCCGCGGGGGGAGGGGGCGGTTCTGAAGCTTTCTTT,CAAGGGGGSEAFF
TRBJ2-5,TRBD1,TRBV7-9,NA,TGTGCCAGCAGCCTTGACAGGGTATTAGAGACCCAGTACTTC,CASSLDRVLETQYF
TRBJ2-1,NA,TRBV27,few,TGTGCCAGCAGTCCGAGGCCCAGTGAGCAGTTCTTC,CASSPRPSEQFF
TRBJ2-6,TRBD1,TRBV6-2/TRBV6-3,NA,TGTGCCAGCAGTTACCCCCCTGACAGGGCAGTCTCTGGGGCCAACGTCCTGACTTTC,CASSYPPDRAVSGANVLTF
TRBJ1-1,NA,TRBV20-1,once,TGCAGTGCTAGGCATACAGGGATGGGAGAAGCTTTCTTT,CSARHTGMGEAFF
TRBJ1-1,NA,TRBV7-6,NA,TGTGCCAGCCGAACAGGCCATAGGTCCACTGAAGCTTTCTTT,CASRTGHRSTEAFF
TRBJ1-2,NA,TRBV11-2,few,TGTGCCAGCAGCTTAGTAATCAGCGGCGGCGGCTATGGCTACACCTTC,CASSLVISGGGYGYTF
TRBJ2-7,NA,TRBV27,once,TGTGCCAGCAGCGATCTCGGGAGCATCTCCTACGAGCAGTACTTC,CASSDLGSISYEQYF
TRBJ2-7,TRBD2,TRBV20-1,NA,TGCAGTGCTACCCCGACTAGCGGGTTTATCAAGTACTTC,CSATPTSGFIKYF
TRBJ1-1,NA,TRBV5-1,NA,TGCGCCAGCAGCCCTTTCTGGGGGAGTCAGGGGAACACTGAAGCTTTCTTT,CASSPFWGSQGNTEAFF
TRBJ2-5,TRBD1,TRBV4-2,few,TGTGCCAGCAGCCAAGATGAGGGACAGGGGACCCAGTACTTC,CASSQDEGQGTQYF
TRBJ2-3,TRBD1,TRBV24-1,few,TGTGCCACCATGGGACAGGGGGAGCACACAGATACGCAGTATTTT,CATMGQGEHTDTQYF
TRBJ2-1,TRBD2,TRBV27,few,TGTGCCAGAAACGGCGGGGGGGGTCTTGACAATGAGCAGTTCTTC,CARNGGGGLDNEQFF
TRBJ2-7,TRBD2,TRBV12-3/TRBV12-4,NA,TGTGCCAGCAGATCCGGGACTAGAAATGGCCTCTACGAGCAGTACTTC,CASRSGTRNGLYEQYF
TRBJ2-3,TRBD2,TRBV20-1,NA,TGCAGTGCTCGACTAGCGGGAGGCCCAGTGACGCAGTATTTT,CSARLAGGPVTQYF
TRBJ2-3,TRBD1,TRBV12-3/TRBV12-4,many,TGTGCCAGCAGTCCGGGACAGGGTAGCACAGATACGCAGTATTTT,CASSPGQGSTDTQYF
TRBJ2-1,TRBD2,TRBV20-1,NA,TGCAGTGGGGGACTAGCGTCGGGTGAGCAGTTCTTC,CSGGLASGEQFF
TRBJ2-3,TRBD2,TRBV24-1,NA,TGTGCCACCAGTGAGGGGGACTACGGGACAGATACGCAGTATTTT,CATSEGDYGTDTQYF
TRBJ2-7,TRBD1,TRBV28,few,TGTGCCAGCACCGTGGGGGGACAGGGACCCTACGAGCAGTACTTC,CASTVGGQGPYEQYF
TRBJ2-3,TRBD1,TRBV15,NA,TGTGCCACCAGCAGAGGTCTGGGACAGCACCGGTATTTT,CATSRGLGQHRYF
TRBJ2-7,NA,TRBV5-1,NA,TGCGCCAGCAGCCCGGCAGGAGGGGGCATCGACGAGCAGTACTTC,CASSPAGGGIDEQYF
TRBJ2-1,TRBD1,TRBV7-6,NA,TGTGCCAGCAGCCTCACGGGACAGGGCCCCGAGCAGTTCTTC,CASSLTGQGPEQFF
TRBJ1-4,NA,TRBV5-5,NA,TGTGCCAGCAAGAACCGGGACCGTTTGCAGGAACTGTTTTTT,CASKNRDRLQELFF
TRBJ2-5,TRBD2,TRBV4-2,few,TGTGCCAGCAGCCTTTCGGGACTAGCGGGAAGAGAGACCCAGTACTTC,CASSLSGLAGRETQYF
TRBJ2-1,NA,TRBV4-2,few,TGTGCCAGCAGCCCCTCTAGCACCTACAATGAGCAGTTCTTC,CASSPSSTYNEQFF
TRBJ2-7,TRBD1,TRBV20-1,NA,TGCAGTGCTAATACAAGGGGACAGACGATCTACGAGCAGTACTTC,CSANTRGQTIYEQYF
TRBJ2-1,TRBD2,TRBV19,NA,TGTGCCAGTAGTATCTCCGGACTAGCGATAAATGAGCAGTTCTTC,CASSISGLAINEQFF
TRBJ2-7,NA,TRBV29-1,once,TGCAGCGTTACACGATACCTTAGGACCCTCTCAAGAGACAATGAGCAGTACTTC,CSVTRYLRTLSRDNEQYF
TRBJ2-1,TRBD2,TRBV7-3,NA,TGTGCCAGCAGCTTAGTAGCGGGTGCCTACAATGAGCAGTTCTTC,CASSLVAGAYNEQFF
TRBJ2-1,NA,TRBV14,few,TGTGCCAGCAGCCAAGACGGTAACTCCTACAATGAGCAGTTCTTC,CASSQDGNSYNEQFF
TRBJ2-5,TRBD2,TRBV6-6,many,TGTGCCAGCACCTCGACTAGCGGCTACCAGTACTTC,CASTSTSGYQYF
TRBJ1-2,NA,TRBV12-3/TRBV12-4,few,TGTGCCAGCAGGCGTGGGGGGTACTATGGCTACACCTTC,CASRRGGYYGYTF
TRBJ2-7,NA,TRBV6-5,NA,TGTGCCAGCAGCCCACTGGGCTCGAGCCCCTACGAGCAGTACTTC,CASSPLGSSPYEQYF
TRBJ2-7,TRBD1,TRBV5-1,NA,TGCGCCAGCTTAACGACAGGGAGAAGCTCCTACGAGCAGTACTTC,CASLTTGRSSYEQYF
TRBJ2-1,TRBD2,TRBV5-1,NA,TGCGCCAGCAGCTCTTCTAGCGGGGAGGGATGGAATGAGCAGTTCTTC,CASSSSSGEGWNEQFF
TRBJ2-7,TRBD1,TRBV7-9,NA,TGTGCCAGCAGCACGGGGGACAGGGGTTCCTACGAGCAGTACTTC,CASSTGDRGSYEQYF
TRBJ2-5,TRBD1,TRBV11-2,few,TGTGCCAGCAGCTTAGAAGGGGGCTGGGAGACCCAGTACTTC,CASSLEGGWETQYF
TRBJ2-5,NA,TRBV7-8,NA,TGTGCCAGCAGCTTAAGCCTGGTACAGGGAGCCCAGTACTTC,CASSLSLVQGAQYF
TRBJ1-2,TRBD1,TRBV12-3/TRBV12-4,NA,TGTGCCAGCAGTGAGACGACAGGGGCGGGTTATGGCTACACCTTC,CASSETTGAGYGYTF
TRBJ1-1,NA,TRBV5-5,few,TGTGCCAGCAGCTCCGGAGCTAGGGGGACTGAAGCTTTCTTT,CASSSGARGTEAFF
TRBJ2-3,NA,TRBV15,many,TGTGCCACCAGCGGCCCTAGGGCAGATACGCAGTATTTT,CATSGPRADTQYF
TRBJ1-4,NA,TRBV5-1,few,TGCGCCAGCAGCTTGGGGACGCGAGGGGATGAAAAACTGTTTTTT,CASSLGTRGDEKLFF
TRBJ2-1,NA,TRBV12-3/TRBV12-4,few,TGTGCCAGCAGTTTACGCCCAGGGATAAATGAGCAGTTCTTC,CASSLRPGINEQFF
TRBJ1-2,NA,TRBV7-9,NA,TGTGCCGGCAACTCAGGGGAGGGCTATGGCTACACCTTC,CAGNSGEGYGYTF
TRBJ2-4,TRBD2,TRBV20-1,few,TGCAGTGCTAGAGCCTCGGGGGGAATCTCCGCCGAGGTTCAGTACTTC,CSARASGGISAEVQYF
TRBJ2-7,NA,TRBV5-6,NA,TGTGCCGATATTCTGTTTTTTACCAGGAATAGCGGTTATTCCTACGAGCAGTACTTC,CADILFFTRNSGYSYEQYF